Below, 21 T cell receptor beta chains from the same sample are listed, as sequenced in a study of response to subunit inactivated influenza vaccine. A single record per CDR3 protein comes from TCRdb applying MiXCR to the RT-PCR reads. The sample gives about 780,000 distinct CDR3 sequences, approximately 18% of which show up once; approximately 11% is in the top ten. The sequencing used PBMCs from blood, collected about 5 days after vaccination. All receptors come from a man in his fifties or sixties who received an inactivated influenza vaccine.

The rearrangement joins TRBV7-2 to TRBJ1-2; D unclear. The germline CDR1 and CDR2 sequences are SGHTA and FQGNSA. V was clipped by 2 bases and J by 6 bases, with 10 bases between them. The CDR3 runs 13 residues. The CDR3 DNA reads TGTGCCAGCAGCTTAATGTGGAGCGATGGCTACACCTTC. Protein sequence: CASSLMWSDGYTF.

There are many counts of this clonotype. The genes are TRBV6-2 or TRBV6-3 and TRBJ2-3; weak D call: TRBD1 (6 bases). Germline CDR1 is MNHEY and CDR2 is SVGEGT. The V gene lost 2 bases and the J gene lost 6 bases, with 9 bases spanning the gap. The CDR3 spans 13 residues. DNA for the CDR3: TGTGCCAGCAGTTACCCAGGACAGGATACGCAGTATTTT. It encodes CASSYPGQDTQYF.

This clonotype has at least ten counts. The chain carries TRBV6-1 and TRBJ1-6, with 9 positions matching TRBD1. Unmatched junction bases numbered 4, after V lost 6 bases and J lost 7 bases. The CDR3 length is 14 residues. The germline gives CDR1 MNHNS, CDR2 SASEGT. The CDR3 is CASSDRGGNSPLHF. Here the CDR3 DNA reads TGTGCCAGCAGCGACAGGGGGGGAAATTCACCCCTCCACTTT.

The chain has TRBV5-1 and TRBJ2-7; weak D call: TRBD1 (6 bases). The CDR3 consists of 15 residues. Trimming pared 0 bases from V and 6 bases from J, leaving 16 bases between. Germline-derived CDR1 and CDR2 are SGHRS and YFSETQ. The CDR3 reads CASSLENTGHGEQYF. CDR3 nucleotides: TGCGCCAGCAGCTTGGAGAATACAGGGCATGGCGAGCAGTACTTC.

The chain employs TRBV7-2 and TRBJ2-3, with 7 bases lining up with TRBD2. Germline CDR1 SGHTA, CDR2 FQGNSA. The CDR3 contains 16 residues. V shed 1 base, J shed 6 bases, and the junction held 10 bases outside the gene matches. CDR3 DNA: TGTGCCAGCAGCTTAGGTCCGGGGGGAAACGTGGATACGCAGTATTTT. Its translation is CASSLGPGGNVDTQYF. Filled out from reference TRBV7-2 and TRBJ2-3, the complete variable domain reads GAGVSQSPSNKVTEKGKDVELRCDPISGHTALYWYRQSLGQGLEFLIYFQGNSAPDKSGLPSDRFSAERTGGSVSTLTIQRTQQEDSAVYLCASSLGPGGNVDTQYFGPGTRLTVL.

This clonotype was seen more than once but under ten times. This rearrangement joins TRBV5-1 to TRBJ1-1; D unresolved. Trimming pared 5 bases from V and 1 base from J, leaving 12 bases between. The CDR3 contains 14 residues. Germline V gene sequence: CDR1 SGHRS, CDR2 YFSETQ. This CDR3 is CASRAPGKNTEAFF. The CDR3 DNA reads TGCGCCAGCAGAGCCCCGGGGAAGAACACTGAAGCTTTCTTT.

The sample holds a few counts of this clonotype. V usage is TRBV4-3 and J usage is TRBJ2-7; a possible D gene is TRBD2 (5 bases). CDR3 length equals 15 residues. Deletions cut 1 base from V and 3 bases from J, with 13 bases between. CDR1 is LGHNA, CDR2 YSLEER, per germline. CDR3 in DNA: TGCGCCAGCAGCCAAGGGAGGTCCAGTGGCTACGAGCAGTACTTC. Its translation is CASSQGRSSGYEQYF.

The rearrangement joins TRBV12-3 or TRBV12-4 to TRBJ2-3; D gene ambiguous. V was clipped by 5 bases and J by 0 bases, with 6 bases between them. CDR3 length equals 13 residues. Here the CDR3 DNA reads TGTGCCAGCAGTCCAGATAGCACAGATACGCAGTATTTT. This gives the protein CASSPDSTDTQYF.

This clonotype has a count of ten or more. The chain is built from TRBV6-5 and TRBJ2-7; possible D gene TRBD1, 5 bases. Germline CDR1 MNHEY, CDR2 SVGAGI. V lost 2 bases to trimming and J lost 1 base, with 18 bases between them. This CDR3 is built from 17 residues. The CDR3 loop reads CASSYRPRGHTSYEQYF. CDR3 DNA sequence: TGTGCCAGCAGTTACCGACCAAGGGGCCATACTTCCTACGAGCAGTACTTC.

The gene calls are TRBV20-1 and TRBJ1-2, with no clear D. Germline CDR1 DFQATT, CDR2 SNEGSKA (reference sequence). The CDR3 length is 14 residues. Trimming took off 5 bases at V and 4 bases at J, with 17 bases between the two ends. In DNA, the CDR3 is TGCAGTGCTCACGGACGGAGCTTACTCTATGGCTACACCTTC. Translating it yields CSAHGRSLLYGYTF.

This clonotype was seen a single time. The rearrangement uses TRBV20-1 and TRBJ1-5; D is undetermined. The CDR3 loop spans 13 amino acids. Trimming shortened V by 3 bases and J by 4 bases, and 10 bases separated the two germline ends. Germline loops: CDR1 DFQATT, CDR2 SNEGSKA (reference sequence). In DNA form, the CDR3 reads TGCAGTGCTAGTTTAAGCAGGAATCAGCCCCAGCATTTT. This translates into CSASLSRNQPQHF.

This clonotype has only a few counts. V gene TRBV2 combines with J gene TRBJ2-2; TRBD2 is a possible D gene (5 bases). The CDR3 covers 16 residues. Trimming took off 4 bases at V and 1 base at J, with 13 bases between the two ends. Germline lookup yields CDR1 SNHLY and CDR2 FYNNEI. CDR3: CASSGPRDMNTGELFF. The DNA of the CDR3 is TGTGCCAGCAGTGGACCCCGGGATATGAACACCGGGGAGCTGTTTTTT.

The CDR3 sequence: CATSDRASKETQYF. CDR3 nucleotides: TGTGCCACCAGTGATCGGGCTTCGAAAGAGACCCAGTACTTC. V usage is TRBV24-1 and J usage is TRBJ2-5; D ambiguous. The CDR3 loop spans 14 amino acids. V lost 3 bases and J lost 3, with 10 bases in between. The V gene's germline CDR1 is KGHDR and CDR2 SFDVKD.

The genes are TRBV7-6 and TRBJ2-3; D gene unclear. The CDR3 runs to 15 residues. Germline V gene sequence: CDR1 SGHVS, CDR2 FNYEAQ. Trimming pared 0 bases from V and 5 bases from J, leaving 12 bases between. The CDR3 nucleotides read TGTGCCAGCAGCTTAGCTGGAGATAGGAGAGATACGCAGTATTTT. Its protein product is CASSLAGDRRDTQYF.

This chain links TRBV14 with TRBJ2-7, with 11 bases identical to TRBD2. V lost 0 bases, J lost 4 bases, and 5 bases stayed unmatched. The CDR3 covers 16 residues. Germline assignment: CDR1 SGHDN and CDR2 FVKESK. The CDR3 loop is CASSQDRLAGPYEQYF. The CDR3 DNA follows: TGTGCCAGCAGCCAAGATCGACTAGCGGGACCTTACGAGCAGTACTTC. Filled out from reference TRBV14 and TRBJ2-7, the complete variable domain reads EAGVTQFPSHSVIEKGQTVTLRCDPISGHDNLYWYRRVMGKEIKFLLHFVKESKQDESGMPNNRFLAERTGGTYSTLKVQPAELEDSGVYFCASSQDRLAGPYEQYFGPGTRLTVT.

The chain is built from TRBV29-1 and TRBJ2-1; tentatively, D is TRBD1 (5 bases). The CDR3 runs to 14 residues. The germline gives CDR1 SQVTM, CDR2 ANQGSEA. V lost 8 bases and J 5 bases, leaving 19 bases between the germline ends. CDR3 in DNA: TGCAGCTACCTCCGAGACAGAAAGAACAATGAGCAGTTCTTC. As protein: CSYLRDRKNNEQFF.

This chain joins TRBV4-1 and TRBJ2-3; D gene unclear. CDR3 length: 16 residues. Looked up from germline, CDR1 is MGHRA and CDR2 is YSYEKL. Trimming shortened V by 1 base and J by 0 bases, and 11 bases separated the two germline ends. The CDR3: CASSQGAGSSTDTQYF. CDR3 nucleotides: TGCGCCAGCAGCCAAGGGGCAGGTTCTAGCACAGATACGCAGTATTTT.

This clonotype came up once. DNA of the CDR3: TGTGCCAGCAGCTCCTACAGGGGAAGCGAGCAGTACTTC. Its translation: CASSSYRGSEQYF. The chain uses TRBV7-6 and TRBJ2-7, with 7 positions matching TRBD1. This CDR3 comprises 13 residues. Germline V CDR1 and CDR2: SGHVS, FNYEAQ. Trimming at V came to 4 bases and at J to 6 bases, leaving 6 bases not matched to a gene.

The rearrangement joins TRBV30 to TRBJ1-4; D ambiguous. CDR1 is GTSNPN, CDR2 SVGIG, per germline (reference sequence). V dropped 0 bases and J dropped 1 base, with 9 bases sitting between them. The CDR3 has 15 amino acids. The CDR3 DNA sequence: TGTGCCTGGAGTGTACGGCGGGGAACTAATGAAAAACTGTTTTTT. Protein sequence: CAWSVRRGTNEKLFF. Variable domain in full (rest from reference TRBV30 and TRBJ1-4): SQTIHQWPATLVQPVGSPLSLECTVEGTSNPNLYWYRQAAGRGLQLLFYSVGIGQISSEVPQNLSASRPQDRQFILSSKKLLLSDSGFYLCAWSVRRGTNEKLFFGSGTQLSVL.

This clonotype was picked up a small number of times. This sequence joins TRBV20-1 and TRBJ2-7; 10 nucleotides line up with TRBD1. CDR1 DFQATT and CDR2 SNEGSKA come from the germline V gene (reference sequence). The CDR3 is 14 amino acids. The V and J ends lost 4 bases and 2 bases, in that order; junction bases with no gene match: 5. The CDR3 bases are TGCAGTGCTACCGGGACAGGGGATCCCTACGAGCAGTACTTC. Its translation is CSATGTGDPYEQYF.

The chain links TRBV18 to TRBJ1-6; D may be TRBD1 (5 bases). The CDR3 totals 16 residues. The germline V gene encodes CDR1 KGHSH and CDR2 LQKENI. V was shortened by 5 bases and J by 7 bases, with 18 bases between the two germline ends. The CDR3 coding sequence is TGTGCCAGCTCATATACCGCGGGGGGACGAAATTCACCCCTCCACTTT. It encodes CASSYTAGGRNSPLHF.